A single sample is the source of the 17 T cell receptor beta chains below, sequenced in a study of CD8 T cells in Susac syndrome. Reverse transcription of about 0.45 to 1 ug RNA was carried out with random hexamers. TCRdb reprocessed the immunoSEQ multiplex PCR reads via MiXCR and lists one record per CDR3 protein. The sample lists about 130,000 distinct CDR3 sequences; around 95% were seen once. The sequencing sample was made of CD8+ T cells from PBMCs. These receptors were collected from a human donor with Susac syndrome.

The chain employs TRBV29-1 and TRBJ1-4; D remains ambiguous. V lost 5 bases and J lost 0, with 10 bases in between. Germline V gene data show CDR1 as SQVTM and CDR2 as ANQGSEA. This CDR3 has 14 amino acids. The CDR3 DNA reads TGCAGCGTTATGTTTCGTGCAACTAATGAAAAACTGTTTTTT. It codes for CSVMFRATNEKLFF.

V and J are TRBV14 and TRBJ1-2; 8 nucleotides line up with TRBD1. CDR1 and CDR2 (germline): SGHDN, FVKESK. The CDR3 is made up of 16 amino acids. V dropped 0 bases and J dropped 2; count of bases not matched to a gene: 5. CDR3 nucleotides: TGTGCCAGCAGCCAAGAAGTGACAGGGGAGAACTATGGCTACACCTTC. This gives the protein CASSQEVTGENYGYTF.

The chain combines TRBV5-1 with TRBJ1-1; D is unresolved. This CDR3 contains 15 residues. Germline loops: CDR1 SGHRS, CDR2 YFSETQ. V dropped 3 bases and J dropped 0 bases, with 12 bases sitting between them. CDR3 region: CASSSEDGMNTEAFF. DNA of the CDR3: TGCGCCAGCAGCTCCGAAGACGGCATGAACACTGAAGCTTTCTTT.

The J gene is TRBJ1-6, the V gene TRBV27; 7 bases agree with TRBD1. The CDR3 is 17 residues long. The germline V gene has CDR1 MNHEY and CDR2 SMNVEV (reference sequence). J lost 0 bases, V lost 5 bases, and 7 bases had no gene match. CDR3 amino acids: CASSPGTESSYNSPLHF. The CDR3 coding sequence is TGTGCCAGCAGTCCGGGGACAGAAAGCTCCTATAATTCACCCCTCCACTTT.

This chain joins TRBV27 and TRBJ1-1; 8 bases agree with TRBD1. V lost 6 bases and J lost 7; bases outside the gene matches: 13. The CDR3 loop spans 15 amino acids. Germline-derived CDR1 and CDR2 are MNHEY and SMNVEV (reference sequence). As DNA, the CDR3 is TGTGCCAGCAGATCTACTTTCGACAGGGGTTATGAAGCTTTCTTT. It yields the protein CASRSTFDRGYEAFF.

This sequence joins TRBV9 and TRBJ2-7; 10 bases line up with TRBD2. The CDR3 sequence is 17 residues long. Germline V gene lookup returns CDR1 SGDLS and CDR2 YYNGEE. Trimming at V came to 2 bases and at J to 1 base, leaving 9 bases not matched to a gene. The CDR3 region is CASSVIRASGSSYEQYF. As DNA, the CDR3 is TGTGCCAGCAGCGTCATCCGTGCTAGCGGGAGTTCCTACGAGCAGTACTTC.

This clonotype was observed a single time. This rearrangement joins TRBV9 to TRBJ2-7; TRBD1 agrees at 9 bases. CDR1 is SGDLS and CDR2 is YYNGEE in the germline V gene. V was clipped by 0 bases and J by 4 bases; unmatched bases: 5. This CDR3 is built from 15 residues. The CDR3 sequence is CASSVGSGQGYEQYF. The CDR3, as DNA: TGTGCCAGCAGCGTAGGGTCCGGACAGGGGTACGAGCAGTACTTC.

The V gene is TRBV20-1, the J gene TRBJ2-1; D possibly uses TRBD1 or TRBD2 (5 bases each). Germline V lookup: CDR1 DFQATT, CDR2 SNEGSKA (reference sequence). The CDR3 length is 13 residues. Trimming removed 6 bases from V and 4 bases from J, with 13 bases in between. CDR3 region: CSALGPNYNEQFF. The CDR3 coding sequence is TGCAGTGCGCTGGGACCGAATTACAATGAGCAGTTCTTC.

This clonotype has only one observation. The rearrangement uses TRBV13 and TRBJ2-7; D is uncertain. V lost 2 bases and J lost 3, with 5 bases in between. CDR1 PRHDT and CDR2 FYEKMQ come from the germline V gene (reference sequence). This CDR3 spans 12 amino acids. The chain's CDR3 is CASSLMDYEQYF. Here the CDR3 DNA reads TGTGCCAGCAGCTTAATGGACTACGAGCAGTACTTC.

The CDR3 reads CASSLLNYGYTF. The CDR3 nucleotides read TGTGCCAGCAGCCTGTTGAACTATGGCTACACCTTC. This rearrangement joins TRBV25-1 to TRBJ1-2, with unresolved D. The CDR3 sequence is 12 residues long. V was clipped by 6 bases and J by 2 bases, with 7 bases between them. CDR1 is MGHDK and CDR2 is SYGVNS in the germline V gene.

The rearrangement joins TRBV19 to TRBJ2-7; perhaps D is TRBD1 or TRBD2 (5 bases each). Germline CDR1 reads LNHDA; CDR2 reads SQIVND (reference sequence). This CDR3 comprises 12 residues. Trimming removed 6 bases from V and 4 bases from J, with 10 bases in between. The DNA for the CDR3 is TGTGCCAGTAGCCCTGGGACGTACGAGCAGTACTTC. This gives the protein CASSPGTYEQYF.

This chain connects TRBV27 to TRBJ2-1; no reliable D call. There are 15 residues in the CDR3. Between the trimmed V and J ends, which lost 4 bases and 2 bases, there was a span of 12 bases. CDR1 is MNHEY, CDR2 SMNVEV, per germline (reference sequence). The CDR3 nucleotides read TGTGCCAGCAGTTCCGGCCAAGAACCCTACAATGAGCAGTTCTTC. Amino acid sequence: CASSSGQEPYNEQFF.

The V and J genes are TRBV10-3 and TRBJ2-7, with 9 bases fitting TRBD1. V was clipped by 11 bases and J by 6 bases; unmatched bases: 14. CDR1 is ENHRY, CDR2 SYGVKD, per germline. CDR3 length: 14 amino acids. The CDR3 DNA reads as TGTGCCGCGTACCAAGGACAGGGGAATGGCGAGCAGTACTTC. Translating it yields CAAYQGQGNGEQYF.

The gene calls are TRBV5-1 and TRBJ1-2, with unresolved D. Germline V lookup: CDR1 SGHRS, CDR2 YFSETQ. CDR3 size: 12 residues. V was cut by 0 bases and J by 8 bases, with 8 bases left in between. The CDR3 protein is CASSLDGPGYTF. The CDR3 region has the DNA TGCGCCAGCAGCTTGGATGGGCCCGGCTACACCTTC.

The CDR3 here is CASRQGNEQFF. The DNA for the CDR3 is TGTGCCAGCAGACAGGGGAATGAGCAGTTCTTC. The chain combines TRBV28 with TRBJ2-1, with 7 bases fitting TRBD1. Looked up from germline, CDR1 is MDHEN and CDR2 is SYDVKM. The CDR3 contains 11 residues. Losses at the gene ends were 6 bases for V and 7 bases for J; bases not matched to a gene: 0.

The gene calls are TRBV5-4 and TRBJ1-1; D not certain. Between the trimmed V and J ends, which lost 5 bases and 1 base, there was a span of 12 bases. The CDR3 spans 14 residues. Germline CDR1 reads SGHNT; CDR2 reads YYREEE (reference sequence). For the CDR3, the DNA is TGTGCCAGCAGAACCCCCCACGGGAACACTGAAGCTTTCTTT. Amino acid sequence: CASRTPHGNTEAFF.

The chain recombines TRBV7-9 with TRBJ1-1, with D perhaps matching TRBD1 (5 bases). The CDR3 totals 13 residues. The germline V gene encodes CDR1 SEHNR and CDR2 FQNEAQ (reference sequence). Trimming removed 5 bases from V and 6 bases from J, with 13 bases in between. The chain's CDR3 is CASSPHQGSEAFF. The DNA of the CDR3 is TGTGCCAGCAGCCCCCATCAGGGCTCTGAAGCTTTCTTT. The full variable domain, its missing parts supplied by reference TRBV7-9 and TRBJ1-1, is DTGVSQNPRHKITKRGQNVTFRCDPISEHNRLYWYRQTLGQGPEFLTYFQNEAQLEKSRLLSDRFSAERPKGSFSTLEIQRTEQGDSAMYLCASSPHQGSEAFFGQGTRLTVV.